This entry concerns a single T cell receptor beta chain. This sample was included in a study of sequential checkpoint blockade in melanoma. Overall study context: First-line arms were nivolumab then ipilimumab, or the reverse, randomized 1:1. Maintenance nivolumab came after either treatment sequence.

TCRdb's copy holds only in-frame clones and misses some; the assay was immunoSEQ multiplex PCR. Of under 40,000 clones listed, roughly 84% are singletons. Treatment: randomized to nivolumab then ipilimumab (arm A) or the reverse (arm B). Live CD3+CD8+ CD19− CD56− cells were sorted from PBMCs. This CDR3 spans 13 amino acids. The germline CDR1 and CDR2 sequences are GTSNPN and SVGIG (reference sequence). The V gene lost 0 bases and the J gene lost 3 bases, with 9 bases spanning the gap. The sequence came from a human donor with melanoma. The sample was CD8+ T cells sorted from blood (inferred from file names), taken from a patient given nivolumab and ipilimumab in sequence. The chain recombines TRBV30 with TRBJ2-7; D is possibly TRBD1 (5 bases). The CDR3 reads CAWSVGQRYEQYF. For the CDR3, the DNA is TGTGCCTGGAGTGTCGGACAACGCTACGAGCAGTACTTC.